Shown below are 5 T cell receptor beta chains from a single sample sequenced in a study of regulatory T cells in long-lasting Graves disease. Described time point: newly diagnosed GD, antithyroid drugs for less than 3 months. Isolated PBMC RNA provided the starting material for the TCR library. For TCR beta, libraries came from iRepertoire HTBI primers and Arm-PCR of CDR3 regions. One entry per CDR3 protein, called by TCRdb with MiXCR from the multiplex PCR reads. The table shows 400,000 to 450,000 distinct CDR3 sequences, with 15% to 20% occurring only once. Another study also made use of these data, one on T cells in Graves' hyperthyroidism and ophthalmopathy.

The sample was peripheral blood mononuclear cells (PBMCs), taken at new diagnosis, from a patient treated with antithyroid drugs. These receptors were collected from a young woman with Graves disease.

This clonotype was seen many times. The chain uses TRBV7-9 and TRBJ2-3; TRBD2 aligns across 9 bases. From germline, CDR1 is SEHNR and CDR2 FQNEAQ (reference sequence). With V trimmed by 1 base and J by 4 bases, 9 bases remained unmatched. This CDR3 has 17 residues. CDR3 coding DNA: TGTGCCAGCAGCTTAGGCGGCGGCGGGAGGGGAGCAGATACGCAGTATTTT. It yields the protein CASSLGGGGRGADTQYF.

This clonotype has a count of ten or more. V and J are TRBV20-1 and TRBJ1-1; the D gene is possibly TRBD1 (5 bases). V was pared by 6 bases and J by 0 bases, with 11 bases between. Germline-derived CDR1 and CDR2 are DFQATT and SNEGSKA (reference sequence). The CDR3 spans 13 residues. The DNA of the CDR3 is TGCAGTGCCCATGGAGGGGTGAACACTGAAGCTTTCTTT. This translates into CSAHGGVNTEAFF.

This clonotype was recorded at least ten times. This rearrangement joins TRBV6-1 to TRBJ2-1; a weak D match, TRBD2 (6 bases). V lost 6 bases and J lost 12, with 12 bases in between. The CDR3 consists of 11 residues. CDR1 and CDR2 from the germline V gene are MNHNS and SASEGT. The DNA for the CDR3 is TGTGCCAGCAGCTTCGGGACTTCGCAGTTCTTC. Translated: CASSFGTSQFF.

The chain combines TRBV9 with TRBJ2-3; 7 bases fit TRBD2. The CDR3 runs 17 residues. Germline lookup yields CDR1 SGDLS and CDR2 YYNGEE. J lost 5 bases, V lost 0 bases, and 12 bases had no gene match. The CDR3 region has the DNA TGTGCCAGCAGCGTAGCCGGGCAGGCGGGAGTGGTAGATACGCAGTATTTT. The encoded protein is CASSVAGQAGVVDTQYF.

V and J are TRBV6-1 and TRBJ2-7, with 11 bases that match TRBD2. Germline lookup yields CDR1 MNHNS and CDR2 SASEGT. The CDR3 has 13 amino acids. The V and J ends lost 8 bases and 3 bases, in that order; junction bases with no gene match: 3. The CDR3 reads CASGTSGNYEQYF. In nucleotides, the CDR3 is TGTGCCAGCGGGACTAGCGGAAACTACGAGCAGTACTTC.